This entry is about one TCR beta chain. Time point defined: patch test 2, 6 weeks after DPC sensitization. Specified treatment: therapeutic diphenylcyclopropenone sensitization with weekly scalp DPC. The sample is drawn from a study of human T cells and chemical hapten exposure. TCRdb fed the RACE reads into MiXCR, producing one record per CDR3 protein. Found here are about 350,000 distinct CDR3 sequences, more than 5% of them singletons; the top ten hold 4.5% to 6%. This CDR3 is 13 amino acids long. With 6 bases removed from V and 6 bases from J, the gap between germline ends came to 17 bases. Germline V gene sequence: CDR1 DFQATT, CDR2 SNEGSKA (reference sequence).

The input for sequencing was whole blood, taken in connection with sensitization to the hapten diphenylcyclopropenone (DPC). This clonotype was sampled from a woman under 30 with alopecia areata. Some clones in this sample may be carry-over from other donors' samples. V usage is TRBV20-1 and J usage is TRBJ1-2; a weak D match, TRBD1 (5 bases). Here the CDR3 DNA reads TGCAGTGCGTTGGACAAGGGGTTTGATGGCTACACCTTC. It translates to CSALDKGFDGYTF.